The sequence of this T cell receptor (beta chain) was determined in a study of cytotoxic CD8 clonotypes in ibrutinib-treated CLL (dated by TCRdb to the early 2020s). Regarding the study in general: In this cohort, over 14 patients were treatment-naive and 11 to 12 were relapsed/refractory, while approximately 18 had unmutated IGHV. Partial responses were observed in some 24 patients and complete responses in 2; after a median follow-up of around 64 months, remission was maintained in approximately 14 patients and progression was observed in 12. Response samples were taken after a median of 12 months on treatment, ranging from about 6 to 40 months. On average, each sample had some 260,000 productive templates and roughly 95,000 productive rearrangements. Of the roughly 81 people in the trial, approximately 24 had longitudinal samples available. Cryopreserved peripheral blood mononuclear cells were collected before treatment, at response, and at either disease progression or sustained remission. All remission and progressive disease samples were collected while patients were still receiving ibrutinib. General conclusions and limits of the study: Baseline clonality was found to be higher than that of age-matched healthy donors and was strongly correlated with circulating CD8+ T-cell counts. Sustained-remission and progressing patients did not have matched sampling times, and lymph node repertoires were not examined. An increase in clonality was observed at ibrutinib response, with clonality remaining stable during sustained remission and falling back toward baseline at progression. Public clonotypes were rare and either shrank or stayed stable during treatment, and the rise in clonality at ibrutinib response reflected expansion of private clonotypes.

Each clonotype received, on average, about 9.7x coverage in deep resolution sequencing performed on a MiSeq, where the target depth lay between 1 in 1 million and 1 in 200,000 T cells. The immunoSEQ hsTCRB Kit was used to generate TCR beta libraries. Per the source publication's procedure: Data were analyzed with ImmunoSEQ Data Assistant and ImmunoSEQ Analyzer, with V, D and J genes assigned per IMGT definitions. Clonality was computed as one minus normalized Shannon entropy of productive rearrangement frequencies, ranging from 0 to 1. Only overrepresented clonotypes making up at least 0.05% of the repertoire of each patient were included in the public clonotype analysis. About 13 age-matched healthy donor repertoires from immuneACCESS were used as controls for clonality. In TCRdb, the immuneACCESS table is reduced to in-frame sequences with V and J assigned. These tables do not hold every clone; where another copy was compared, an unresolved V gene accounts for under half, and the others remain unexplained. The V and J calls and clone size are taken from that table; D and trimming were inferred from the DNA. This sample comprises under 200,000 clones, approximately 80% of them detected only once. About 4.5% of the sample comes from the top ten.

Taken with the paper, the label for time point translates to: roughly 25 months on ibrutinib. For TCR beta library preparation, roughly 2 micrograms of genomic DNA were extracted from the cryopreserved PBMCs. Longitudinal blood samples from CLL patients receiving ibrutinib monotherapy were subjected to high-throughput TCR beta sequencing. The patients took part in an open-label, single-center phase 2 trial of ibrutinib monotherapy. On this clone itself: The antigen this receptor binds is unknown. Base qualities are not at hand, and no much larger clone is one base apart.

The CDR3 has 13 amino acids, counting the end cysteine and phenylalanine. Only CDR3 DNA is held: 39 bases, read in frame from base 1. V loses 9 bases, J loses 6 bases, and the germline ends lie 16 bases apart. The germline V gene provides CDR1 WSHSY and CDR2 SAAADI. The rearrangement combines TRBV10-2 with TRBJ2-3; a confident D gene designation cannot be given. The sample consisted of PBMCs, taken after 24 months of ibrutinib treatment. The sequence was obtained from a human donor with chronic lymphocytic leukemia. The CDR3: CASRTAAQDTQYF. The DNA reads TGCGCCAGTAGGACGGCTGCACAGGATACGCAGTATTTT.